The 9 T cell receptor beta chains reported below all come from one sample, sequenced in a study of a mutant IDH1 vaccine in newly diagnosed glioma. TCRdb keeps only in-frame clones here, not all; method: immunoSEQ multiplex PCR. The sample shows 50,000 to 65,000 clones, about 80% of them seen only once. Documented time point: week 5, during vaccination. It was 300 ug of mutant IDH1 20-mer peptide that made up each vaccine dose, given with topical imiquimod. Their antigens are not known. The sequenced sample was PBMCs, obtained from a glioma patient whose treatment included an IDH1 peptide vaccine. These TCRs come from a man aged 30-40 years with glioma.

The chain is built from TRBV6-1 and TRBJ2-7; D is uncertain. Germline-derived CDR1 and CDR2 are MNHNS and SASEGT. Trimming left V 4 bases short and J 2 bases short, with 12 bases between. The CDR3 has 14 amino acids. Here the CDR3 DNA reads TGTGCCAGCAGTGCTTTAGGCTCAACCTACGAGCAGTACTTC. It codes for CASSALGSTYEQYF.

The chain links TRBV27 to TRBJ2-7; the D is unclear. CDR1 is MNHEY, CDR2 SMNVEV, per germline (reference sequence). V gave up 6 bases and J gave up 0 bases, with 12 bases separating them. This CDR3 region has 14 residues. The CDR3 spells CASRTASLSYEQYF. As DNA, the CDR3 is TGTGCCAGCAGAACGGCCTCCCTCTCCTACGAGCAGTACTTC.

The chain couples TRBV6-1 to TRBJ1-2; no firm D call. This CDR3 spans 10 amino acids. CDR1 and CDR2 from the germline V gene are MNHNS and SASEGT. Trimming removed 8 bases at V and 7 bases at J, with 8 bases between. CDR3 protein: CASEGIGYTF. In DNA form, the CDR3 reads TGTGCCAGCGAAGGGATTGGCTACACCTTC.

The chain employs TRBV7-8 and TRBJ1-1; D gene uncertain. V gave up 3 bases and J gave up 0 bases, with 5 bases separating them. Germline assignment: CDR1 SGHVS and CDR2 FQNEAQ. The CDR3 consists of 13 residues. The CDR3 coding sequence is TGTGCCAGCAGCTTGAGCGTGAACACTGAAGCTTTCTTT. Residues: CASSLSVNTEAFF.

The chain combines TRBV2 with TRBJ2-7; no reliable D call. Germline V gives CDR1 SNHLY, CDR2 FYNNEI. The CDR3 is 12 amino acids. V lost 7 bases, J lost 0 bases, and 7 bases lay in between. The CDR3 nucleotides are TGTGCCAGCAAATACAGCTCCTACGAGCAGTACTTC. It yields the protein CASKYSSYEQYF.

On this clone itself: Other DNA sequences of this sample code for an identical CDR3. V is TRBV6-4 and J is TRBJ2-3, with 12 bases identical to TRBD2. Germline values: CDR1 MRHNA, CDR2 SNTAGT. V dropped 0 bases and J dropped 6; count of bases not matched to a gene: 1. This CDR3 contains 15 residues. The CDR3 reads CASSDSTSGGDTQYF. CDR3 nucleotides: TGTGCCAGCAGTGACTCAACTAGCGGGGGGGATACGCAGTATTTT.

This clone was recorded once. This sequence joins TRBV6-6 and TRBJ1-2; D uncertain. Per germline, CDR1 MNHNY and CDR2 SVGAGI (reference sequence). V lost 2 bases to trimming and J lost 1 base, with 11 bases between them. The CDR3 has 15 residues. The CDR3 DNA reads TGTGCCAGCAGTTACCAAAGGATCAGTAACTATGGCTACACCTTC. This translates into CASSYQRISNYGYTF.

The CDR3 sequence: CASSQLYSSSYEQYF. Here the CDR3 DNA reads TGTGCCAGCAGCCAACTTTACTCAAGCTCCTACGAGCAGTACTTC. V and J are TRBV7-8 and TRBJ2-7; the D is unclear. Germline V gene sequence: CDR1 SGHVS, CDR2 FQNEAQ. The CDR3 has 15 residues. The V gene lost 5 bases and the J gene lost 0 bases, with 14 bases spanning the gap. The full variable domain, rest sourced from reference TRBV7-8 and TRBJ2-7, is GAGVSQSPRYKVAKRGQDVALRCDPISGHVSLFWYQQALGQGPEFLTYFQNEAQLDKSGLPSDRFFAERPEGSVSTLKIQRTQQEDSAVYLCASSQLYSSSYEQYFGPGTRLTVT.

The chain is built from TRBV6-5 and TRBJ2-7; 8 nucleotides agree with TRBD2. In germline, CDR1 is MNHEY, CDR2 SVGAGI. J gave up 2 bases and V 2 bases, and 5 bases lay outside the gene matches. CDR3 length equals 15 residues. The CDR3 DNA reads TGTGCCAGCAGTTACAGCGCGGGGGGACCCTACGAGCAGTACTTC. Translating gives CASSYSAGGPYEQYF.